These T cell receptor beta chains were read from a single sample in a study of regulatory T cells in long-lasting Graves disease. TCRdb ran MiXCR on the multiplex PCR reads and lists one entry per CDR3 protein. Seen here are a few hundred thousand distinct CDR3 sequences, roughly 15% observed once, and the top ten hold 20% to 25%. Separately, the same data were catalogued under a study of T cells in Graves' hyperthyroidism and ophthalmopathy.

The sequencing here drew on peripheral blood mononuclear cells (PBMCs), taken at new diagnosis, from a patient treated with antithyroid drugs. These receptors were collected from a woman younger than 30 with Graves disease. Each CDR3 is given with its conserved first and last residue. The order of the fields is J gene, D gene, clone size, V gene, CDR3 DNA, CDR3 protein. D genes are given only for firm matches. Only part of the rows carry a size: once, few, many, or a class if the clone is expanded.

j_gene: TRBJ2-2
d_gene: -
abundance: few
v_gene: TRBV6-2/TRBV6-3
CDR3nt: TGTGCCAGCAGTTACCAGGCAGGGCGATATACCGGGGAGCTGTTTTTT
CDR3aa: CASSYQAGRYTGELFF

j_gene: TRBJ2-5
d_gene: TRBD1
abundance: many
v_gene: TRBV6-1
CDR3nt: TGTGCCAGCAGGAGGGGGCGTCAAGAGACCCAGTACTTC
CDR3aa: CASRRGRQETQYF

j_gene: TRBJ2-1
d_gene: -
abundance: many
v_gene: TRBV11-1
CDR3nt: TGTGCCAGCAGCTCGCGTTCGCGTTTAACTTACAATGAGCAGTTCTTC
CDR3aa: CASSSRSRLTYNEQFF

j_gene: TRBJ2-7
d_gene: -
abundance: many
v_gene: TRBV11-3
CDR3nt: TGTGCCAGCAGCTTAGTGGCAGACGAGCAGTACTTC
CDR3aa: CASSLVADEQYF

j_gene: TRBJ2-1
d_gene: TRBD2
abundance: many
v_gene: TRBV7-9
CDR3nt: TGTGCCAGCAGCTTTGCCTCTAGCGGGAGGGGAATTGAGCAGTTCTTC
CDR3aa: CASSFASSGRGIEQFF

j_gene: TRBJ1-2
d_gene: -
abundance: many
v_gene: TRBV7-2
CDR3nt: TGTGCCAGCAGCTTAGTTTTACAGACCAGCTATGGCTACACCTTC
CDR3aa: CASSLVLQTSYGYTF

j_gene: TRBJ2-2
d_gene: TRBD2
abundance: -
v_gene: TRBV5-4
CDR3nt: TGTGCCAGCAGCCGGGGGGGGGGACCAAACACCGGGGAGCTGTTTTTT
CDR3aa: CASSRGGGPNTGELFF

j_gene: TRBJ2-1
d_gene: -
abundance: few
v_gene: TRBV7-9
CDR3nt: TGTGCCAGCAGCCAAATACAGGGTAACAATGAGCAGTTCTTC
CDR3aa: CASSQIQGNNEQFF

j_gene: TRBJ2-3
d_gene: TRBD2
abundance: many
v_gene: TRBV12-3/TRBV12-4
CDR3nt: TGTGCCAGCAGCAGCGTAGTAGCGGGATGGGCAAACACAGATACGCAGTATTTT
CDR3aa: CASSSVVAGWANTDTQYF

j_gene: TRBJ1-1
d_gene: -
abundance: few
v_gene: TRBV29-1
CDR3nt: TGCAGCGGTGAGCGGGCAATGAACACTGAAGCTTTCTTT
CDR3aa: CSGERAMNTEAFF

j_gene: TRBJ2-5
d_gene: TRBD1
abundance: many
v_gene: TRBV11-1
CDR3nt: TGTGCCAGCAGAGAATATCGACAGGGGGAGGAGACCCAGTACTTC
CDR3aa: CASREYRQGEETQYF

j_gene: TRBJ2-3
d_gene: -
abundance: -
v_gene: TRBV7-9
CDR3nt: TGTGCCAGCAGCGAGGGTGTGGCGAGTAGCACAGATACGCAGTATTTT
CDR3aa: CASSEGVASSTDTQYF

j_gene: TRBJ1-2
d_gene: -
abundance: -
v_gene: TRBV7-6
CDR3nt: TGTGCCAGCAGCCCTAAACCAGCAGCGACCTATGGCTACACCTTC
CDR3aa: CASSPKPAATYGYTF

j_gene: TRBJ2-6
d_gene: -
abundance: many
v_gene: TRBV10-3
CDR3nt: TGTGCCATCAGTGAAGGGGAGGATGGGGCCAACGTCCTGACTTTC
CDR3aa: CAISEGEDGANVLTF

j_gene: TRBJ2-1
d_gene: -
abundance: -
v_gene: TRBV15
CDR3nt: TGTGCCACCAGCAATGTGGTTCTTGGCTACAATGAGCAGTTCTTC
CDR3aa: CATSNVVLGYNEQFF

j_gene: TRBJ2-5
d_gene: TRBD1
abundance: -
v_gene: TRBV29-1
CDR3nt: TGCAGCGGGAAAGAGAGGGGGCGAGAGACCCAGTACTTC
CDR3aa: CSGKERGRETQYF

j_gene: TRBJ1-5
d_gene: TRBD1
abundance: many
v_gene: TRBV28
CDR3nt: TGTGCCAGCAGGCCCCCGGGACAGAGTAATCAGCCCCAGCATTTT
CDR3aa: CASRPPGQSNQPQHF

j_gene: TRBJ2-7
d_gene: -
abundance: -
v_gene: TRBV19
CDR3nt: TGTGCCAGTAGCGAGCAATACCGGTACGAGCAGTACTTC
CDR3aa: CASSEQYRYEQYF

j_gene: TRBJ2-1
d_gene: -
abundance: once
v_gene: TRBV28
CDR3nt: TGTGCCAGCAGTTTAGGCGCCTCGCTACTCACTCGGAATGAGCAGTTCTTC
CDR3aa: CASSLGASLLTRNEQFF

j_gene: TRBJ1-5
d_gene: TRBD1
abundance: -
v_gene: TRBV6-1
CDR3nt: TGTGCCAGCAGAGATCCGGGACAGGGGAGTCAGCCCCAGCATTTT
CDR3aa: CASRDPGQGSQPQHF

j_gene: TRBJ2-7
d_gene: -
abundance: -
v_gene: TRBV5-1
CDR3nt: TGCGCCAGCAGCTTCGGTAGGGGGGCCTACGAGCAGTACTTC
CDR3aa: CASSFGRGAYEQYF

j_gene: TRBJ2-3
d_gene: -
abundance: -
v_gene: TRBV7-3
CDR3nt: TGTGCCAGCAGCTTAACCGGGGGTCCTGGGGGGCGGACAGATACGCAGTATTTT
CDR3aa: CASSLTGGPGGRTDTQYF

j_gene: TRBJ2-1
d_gene: TRBD1
abundance: -
v_gene: TRBV5-1
CDR3nt: TGCGCCAGCACCTTAAGACAGGGTGGCAATGAGCAGTTCTTC
CDR3aa: CASTLRQGGNEQFF

j_gene: TRBJ2-7
d_gene: -
abundance: many
v_gene: TRBV9
CDR3nt: TGTGCCAGCAGCGTGGGGGGCGACGAGCAGTACTTC
CDR3aa: CASSVGGDEQYF

j_gene: TRBJ2-4
d_gene: -
abundance: many
v_gene: TRBV3-1
CDR3nt: TGTGCCAGCAGCCAAGATAGAGGGTTAAACATTCAGTACTTC
CDR3aa: CASSQDRGLNIQYF

j_gene: TRBJ2-1
d_gene: -
abundance: many
v_gene: TRBV20-1
CDR3nt: TGCAGTGCTAGAGATACTAGCTACAATGAGCAGTTCTTC
CDR3aa: CSARDTSYNEQFF